The TCR beta chain under discussion was sequenced for a study of T cells in Graves' hyperthyroidism and ophthalmopathy (dated 2019 in TCRdb). Background on the whole study: Peripheral blood samples were taken at the time of initial diagnosis, prior to any treatment. Prospective prediction of ophthalmopathy was tested in an independent validation cohort consisting of 18 to 20 hyperthyroidism patients and some 15 patients who later progressed to ophthalmopathy. TCR Vbeta CDR3 sequencing of approximately 140 peripheral blood samples (roughly 41 ophthalmopathy, about 75 hyperthyroidism and some 17 progressor patients) is reported in the paper. In addition, the study compared T-cell repertoires in thyroid tissue and in blood from roughly 6 Graves' hyperthyroidism patients. Once sampling was done, hyperthyroidism patients were given methimazole at a starting dose of 30 mg daily, whereas ophthalmopathy patients were given high-dose intravenous methylprednisolone. TCR V-J signatures able to tell the groups apart were searched for in a discovery cohort of 100 patients, of whom 43 had Graves' ophthalmopathy and some 60 had stable Graves' hyperthyroidism. The 90 to 100 discovery patients were randomly divided into training and test sets at a 7:3 ratio.

From cysteine to phenylalanine, the CDR3 is 16 amino acids long. The CDR3 DNA has 48 bases and is translated from base 1. Trimming takes 0 bases from V and 5 bases from J, and the germline ends sit 14 bases apart. CDR1 SGHVS and CDR2 FNYEAQ are derived from the germline V gene. Amplification of TCR beta CDR3 regions was carried out from RNA transcripts. The first round of RT-PCR for the TCR CDR3 was performed with the HTBI primer set and the Qiagen OneStep RT-PCR kit. A second multiplex PCR round built the libraries, followed by size selection and purification. Paired-end sequencing of the libraries was performed with 100 bp reads on an Illumina HiSeq2000. On the study's bioinformatics: SOAPnuke was used to process the raw data, throwing out any read that contained adapters or uncalled bases, had a mean Phred below 15, or lacked an exact constant-primer or identifier match. COPE v1.2.5 was used to merge the high-quality paired reads, and each unique nucleotide sequence was defined as a clonotype. MiTCR v1.1 was used to align the clonotypes against IMGT TRBV, TRBD and TRBJ reference segments. The analysis was restricted to V-J combinations with a frequency above 0.0001, which together covered over 99% of the repertoires. A TCS score was defined as the ratio of F50 (clonal expansion) to E x V (chaos), with BLOSUM62-based TCRdist applied between CDR3 peptides within each V-J. Welch's t-statistics and random forest reduced 514 V-J features to 10 to 15, which were used in a naive Bayes classifier (R e1071). TCRdb trimmed the raw reads at Q25, called clones with MiXCR and kept productive beta chains. Rows matching on CDR3 protein sequence are summarized as one entry with the most common DNA and genes. The V and J calls follow TCRdb's processing rather than the paper's. This sample lists about 260,000 distinct CDR3 sequences; about 20% were detected once. The leading ten clones occupy roughly 60% of the sample.

The investigation overall reported the following: Sample size was not statistically predetermined, and blinding of investigators to group allocation was not performed. Most expanded thyroid clonotypes (frequency above 0.001) were also detected in blood, a finding suggesting that blood repertoires may reflect thyroid immune responses. Ophthalmopathy was separated from stable hyperthyroidism by a 13 V-J signature model, with about 86% sensitivity and just over 81% specificity obtained in cross-validation and 80%/75% obtained in testing. In validation, the model predicted progression to ophthalmopathy a median of roughly 6.5 months before onset, with roughly 71% sensitivity and more than 72% specificity.

Moderately to severely active disease, a Clinical Activity Score of at least 3, a NOSPECS grade of at least 4, and a duration under 3 months were present in ophthalmopathy patients. Exclusion was applied to patients with uncontrolled infections, other autoimmune diseases, pregnancy or lactation. Diagnoses were established on the basis of clinical symptoms, serum thyroxine and TRAb, thyroid ultrasound, and orbital computed tomography. PBMCs were separated from 7.5 to 10 ml of fresh peripheral blood using Ficoll-Paque density gradient centrifugation. Total RNA was extracted with Trizol reagent, and quality was checked on an Agilent 2100 Bioanalyzer. This clonotype was counted only a few times. Its antigen is not yet known. No per-base quality is available; no much larger clone lies one base away.

Sequencing used blood. The clonotype comes from a man aged 25 to 45 with Graves' ophthalmopathy. The chain is assembled from TRBV7-6 and TRBJ1-5, with the D gene not confidently named. The DNA is TGTGCCAGCAGCTTAGCCCCCGGGTTCCAAGATCAGCCCCAGCATTTT. It is translated as CASSLAPGFQDQPQHF. Here the CDR3 is joined to the reference TRBV7-6 and TRBJ1-5 genes, and the full variable domain is: GAGVSQSPRYKVTKRGQDVALRCDPISGHVSLYWYRQALGQGPEFLTYFNYEAQQDKSGLPNDRFSAERPEGSISTLTIQRTEQRDSAMYRCASSLAPGFQDQPQHFGDGTRLSIL.